This entry lists 10 T cell receptor beta chains sequenced from one sample in a study of T cell responses to AZD1222 COVID-19 vaccine. The protocol was immunoSEQ multiplex PCR, while the TCRdb copy is restricted to in-frame clones and leaves out a portion. The repertoire holds about 220,000 clones, with about 92% as singletons. Sequences were derived from peripheral blood, sampled on day 0 of MenACWY control vaccination. The receptor source for this set is an adult in good health.

The chain is built from TRBV6-6 and TRBJ1-4, with D possibly being TRBD1 (6 bases). Germline V lookup: CDR1 MNHNY, CDR2 SVGAGI (reference sequence). The CDR3 is made up of 20 amino acids. Trimming took 6 bases from V and 4 from J, leaving 30 bases between them. CDR3 protein: CASSRRLNSWGRGDNEKLFF. The CDR3 DNA is TGTGCCAGCAGCCGTCGCCTGAACTCGTGGGGGAGGGGGGATAATGAAAAACTGTTTTTT.

J is TRBJ1-2 and V is TRBV30, with a possible D match to TRBD1 (6 bases). The V and J ends lost 1 base and 7 bases respectively, with 19 bases between them. The length of the CDR3 is 15 residues. Germline-derived CDR1 and CDR2 are GTSNPN and SVGIG (reference sequence). This CDR3 reads CAWSAHIRGVSGYTF. In DNA, the CDR3 is TGTGCCTGGAGTGCACATATCAGGGGAGTGAGTGGCTACACCTTC.

This chain joins TRBV12-5 and TRBJ1-1; 10 bases are shared with TRBD1. V lost 3 bases, J lost 6 bases, and 1 base stayed unmatched. The CDR3 is 13 amino acids. CDR1 and CDR2 from the germline V gene are LGHNT and FRNRAP. The CDR3 loop reads CASGLGTGAEAFF. The CDR3 coding sequence is TGTGCTAGTGGTTTAGGGACAGGGGCTGAAGCTTTCTTT. Full variable domain (missing parts from reference TRBV12-5 and TRBJ1-1): DARVTQTPRHKVTEMGQEVTMRCQPILGHNTVFWYRQTMMQGLELLAYFRNRAPLDDSGMPKDRFSAEMPDATLATLKIQPSEPRDSAVYFCASGLGTGAEAFFGQGTRLTVV.

The V and J genes are TRBV2 and TRBJ2-2; D remains ambiguous. The V and J ends lost 4 bases and 7 bases respectively, with 10 bases between them. This CDR3 comprises 13 residues. Germline V CDR1 and CDR2: SNHLY, FYNNEI. For the CDR3, the DNA is TGTGCCAGCAGTGTGGCCGAGGTCGGGGAGCTGTTTTTT. It is translated as CASSVAEVGELFF.

The V gene is TRBV28, the J gene TRBJ2-5; 9 bases align to TRBD1. The CDR3 extends over 14 amino acids. V shed 5 bases, J shed 5 bases, and the junction held 6 bases outside the gene matches. The germline V gene has CDR1 MDHEN and CDR2 SYDVKM. The CDR3 region has the DNA TGTGCCAGCAGTCTGACAGGGGGGGAGGAGACCCAGTACTTC. Amino acid sequence: CASSLTGGEETQYF. Drawing the rest from reference TRBV28 and TRBJ2-5, the complete variable domain is DVKVTQSSRYLVKRTGEKVFLECVQDMDHENMFWYRQDPGLGLRLIYFSYDVKMKEKGDIPEGYSVSREKKERFSLILESASTNQTSMYLCASSLTGGEETQYFGPGTRLLVL.

The V gene is TRBV14, the J gene TRBJ1-6; D unclear. Trimming took off 4 bases at V and 4 bases at J, with 8 bases between the two ends. Germline V gene lookup returns CDR1 SGHDN and CDR2 FVKESK. CDR3 length: 14 amino acids. CDR3 nucleotides: TGTGCCAGCAGCCGCGACTTTTATAATTCACCCCTCCACTTT. Its translation: CASSRDFYNSPLHF.

The V call is TRBV6-6, the J call TRBJ2-2; perhaps TRBD1 as D (6 bases). Trimming took off 6 bases at V and 1 base at J, with 12 bases between the two ends. The germline V gene encodes CDR1 MNHNY and CDR2 SVGAGI (reference sequence). The CDR3 runs to 15 residues. DNA for the CDR3: TGTGCCAGCAGACTAACGGGACAGAACACCGGGGAGCTGTTTTTT. Its translation is CASRLTGQNTGELFF.

The rearrangement joins TRBV9 to TRBJ2-6; unclear D gene. Germline V gives CDR1 SGDLS, CDR2 YYNGEE. V was shortened by 4 bases and J by 1 base, with 6 bases between the two germline ends. The CDR3 consists of 14 residues. CDR3 DNA: TGTGCCAGCAGCCTCAGTTCTGGGGCCAACGTCCTGACTTTC. Translated: CASSLSSGANVLTF. Full variable domain (missing parts from reference TRBV9 and TRBJ2-6): DSGVTQTPKHLITATGQRVTLRCSPRSGDLSVYWYQQSLDQGLQFLIQYYNGEERAKGNILERFSAQQFPDLHSELNLSSLELGDSALYFCASSLSSGANVLTFGAGSRLTVL.

This clone was seen only once. The rearrangement links TRBV6-2 or TRBV6-3 to TRBJ1-2; the D gene is possibly TRBD1 (5 bases). The germline gives CDR1 MNHEY, CDR2 SVGEGT. V lost 2 bases and J lost 4, with 14 bases in between. The CDR3 consists of 15 residues. This CDR3 reads CASSYKGRAAYGYTF. The CDR3 bases are TGTGCCAGCAGTTACAAGGGCAGGGCAGCCTATGGCTACACCTTC.

This chain joins TRBV20-1 and TRBJ2-3, with 16 bases identical to TRBD2. V dropped 3 bases and J dropped 4; count of bases not matched to a gene: 4. The CDR3 is 16 amino acids. From germline, CDR1 is DFQATT and CDR2 SNEGSKA (reference sequence). The CDR3 loop reads CSASSGTSGGADTQYF. The DNA for the CDR3 is TGCAGTGCTAGTTCCGGGACTAGCGGGGGGGCAGATACGCAGTATTTT.